Shown below are 11 T cell receptor beta chains from a single sample sequenced in a study of cytomegalovirus exposure and HLA in healthy donors. With 60 Vbeta and 13 Jbeta primers, the PCR was carried out. Sequencing used immunoSEQ multiplex PCR; TCRdb keeps in-frame clones, though not all of them. This table holds approximately 150,000 clones, approximately 78% found once. The sample consisted of PBMCs. The receptor source for this set is a woman aged 40 to 50 in good health and CMV-seropositive.

The V and J genes are TRBV6-5 and TRBJ2-2, with TRBD2 matching over 14 bases. This CDR3 comprises 15 residues. Germline CDR1 reads MNHEY; CDR2 reads SVGAGI. The junction had 8 bases not matched to a gene; V was cut back by 6 bases and J by 11 bases. DNA for the CDR3: TGTGCCAGCAGCCAACAGGGACTAGCGGGAGTTGAGCTGTTTTTT. Residues: CASSQQGLAGVELFF.

The V call is TRBV30, the J call TRBJ1-1; no clear D gene. The CDR3 totals 12 residues. The germline gives CDR1 GTSNPN, CDR2 SVGIG (reference sequence). The V gene lost 8 bases and the J gene lost 10 bases, with 20 bases spanning the gap. Here the CDR3 DNA reads TGTGCCCTGAGGTCACTAACTGGAGGAGCTTTCTTT. Its protein product is CALRSLTGGAFF.

The CDR3 protein is CASSVNRDTYPGWYGYTF. CDR3 DNA: TGTGCCAGCAGCGTTAACCGGGACACCTACCCGGGGTGGTATGGCTACACCTTC. This chain links TRBV9 with TRBJ1-2; TRBD1 is a possible D gene (6 bases). This CDR3 has 18 residues. Per the germline V gene, CDR1 is SGDLS and CDR2 is YYNGEE. Trimming removed 2 bases from V and 5 bases from J, with 25 bases in between.

This clone has more than one count but fewer than ten. This CDR3 is also generated by other DNA sequences in the sample. This rearrangement joins TRBV7-2 to TRBJ2-7; 10 positions agree with TRBD2. The junction had 4 bases not matched to a gene; V was cut back by 3 bases and J by 2 bases. The CDR3 spans 15 residues. In germline, CDR1 is SGHTA, CDR2 FQGNSA. The CDR3 sequence is CASSLETSGTYEQYF. The CDR3 DNA follows: TGTGCCAGCAGCTTGGAAACTAGCGGGACCTACGAGCAGTACTTC. Complete variable domain (other parts from reference TRBV7-2 and TRBJ2-7): GAGVSQSPSNKVTEKGKDVELRCDPISGHTALYWYRQSLGQGLEFLIYFQGNSAPDKSGLPSDRFSAERTGGSVSTLTIQRTQQEDSAVYLCASSLETSGTYEQYFGPGTRLTVT.

This clone occurred once. The gene calls are TRBV27 and TRBJ2-7, with TRBD1 matching 8 bases. This CDR3 spans 16 amino acids. V shed 0 bases, J shed 2 bases, and the junction held 6 bases outside the gene matches. The V gene's germline CDR1 is MNHEY and CDR2 SMNVEV (reference sequence). The CDR3 protein is CASSLSPGGQAYEQYF. The CDR3 DNA reads TGTGCCAGCAGTTTATCCCCAGGGGGCCAAGCCTACGAGCAGTACTTC.

V and J are TRBV7-9 and TRBJ2-7; D unclear. Germline V gene sequence: CDR1 SEHNR, CDR2 FQNEAQ (reference sequence). Trimming took off 1 base at V and 2 bases at J, with 6 bases between the two ends. The CDR3 contains 13 residues. As DNA, the CDR3 is TGTGCCAGCAGCTTAGGCACAGCCTACGAGCAGTACTTC. This encodes CASSLGTAYEQYF.

This chain links TRBV6-6 with TRBJ1-5; a possible D gene is TRBD1 (5 bases). V lost 5 bases, J lost 0 bases, and 14 bases lay in between. This CDR3 comprises 16 residues. Looked up from germline, CDR1 is MNHNY and CDR2 is SVGAGI (reference sequence). This CDR3 is CASSGLQGYSNQPQHF. The DNA of the CDR3 is TGTGCCAGCAGTGGTCTTCAGGGTTATAGCAATCAGCCCCAGCATTTT.

The V call is TRBV29-1, the J call TRBJ1-5, with D possibly matching TRBD1 (5 bases). Germline V CDR1 and CDR2: SQVTM, ANQGSEA. This CDR3 comprises 12 residues. The ends were cut back, 7 bases at V and 7 bases at J, with 14 bases in the middle. The CDR3 DNA sequence: TGCAGCGGCTTGGGGGAGGAACAGCCCCAGCATTTT. Amino acids: CSGLGEEQPQHF. Variable domain in full (rest from reference TRBV29-1 and TRBJ1-5): SAVISQKPSRDICQRGTSLTIQCQVDSQVTMMFWYRQQPGQSLTLIATANQGSEATYESGFVIDKFPISRPNLTFSTLTVSNMSPEDSSIYLCSGLGEEQPQHFGDGTRLSIL.

The rearrangement joins TRBV6-5 to TRBJ1-2; D possibly corresponds to TRBD1 (5 bases). Germline CDR1 reads MNHEY; CDR2 reads SVGAGI. The CDR3 sequence is 15 residues long. V was clipped by 6 bases and J by 6 bases, with 20 bases between them. The CDR3: CASRPIVRGGDGYTF. The CDR3 DNA reads TGTGCCAGCAGACCTATCGTACGGGGAGGGGATGGCTACACCTTC.

The chain carries TRBV18 and TRBJ1-5; 9 bases align to TRBD1. CDR1 KGHSH and CDR2 LQKENI come from the germline V gene. This CDR3 has 18 residues. V lost 4 bases, J lost 8 bases, and 18 bases stayed unmatched. The CDR3 loop is CASSRAILDRGGEEPQHF. In DNA, the CDR3 is TGTGCCAGCTCACGAGCTATCCTCGACAGGGGGGGAGAAGAGCCCCAGCATTTT.

The chain combines TRBV2 with TRBJ1-1; D remains ambiguous. There are 13 residues in the CDR3. V shed 4 bases and J shed 6 bases, with 12 bases lying between them. The germline V gene encodes CDR1 SNHLY and CDR2 FYNNEI. The CDR3 sequence is CASSARHSAEAFF. CDR3 bases: TGTGCCAGCAGTGCCAGGCATTCGGCTGAAGCTTTCTTT.